This T cell receptor beta chain was profiled in a study of technical replicates of blood from several donors. TCRdb's table, derived via immunoSEQ multiplex PCR, lists solely in-frame clones and lacks some. This sample has under 95,000 clones, with about 94% found just once. The junction had 6 bases not matched to a gene; V was cut back by 3 bases and J by 4 bases. Germline CDR1 reads SQVTM; CDR2 reads ANQGSEA. CDR3 length: 15 amino acids. Sequencing input: T cells isolated from PBMCs. The TCR was taken from a human donor in good health. This chain joins TRBV29-1 and TRBJ2-2; 9 bases match TRBD2. CDR3 sequence: CSVEAGGPGTGELFF. Here the CDR3 DNA reads TGCAGCGTTGAGGCGGGGGGGCCGGGCACCGGGGAGCTGTTTTTT.